This TCR beta chain was profiled in a study of Tregs in tolerant kidney transplant recipients. The CDR3 loop spans 19 amino acids. CDR1 ENHRY and CDR2 SYGVKD come from the germline V gene. V was pared by 3 bases and J by 1 base, with 13 bases of the junction left unmatched. The data were produced by immunoSEQ multiplex PCR, yet TCRdb's version contains in-frame clones alone and is incomplete. The table lists approximately 65,000 clones, roughly 89% of them singletons, with approximately 4% in the top ten. The chain combines TRBV10-3 with TRBJ2-5; 11 nucleotides align to TRBD2. The TCR sequence derives from a human donor in good health. Sequenced: CD4+ T cells from blood. CDR3 loop: CAISEPVPSLAGGQETQYF. The CDR3 nucleotides are TGTGCCATCAGTGAACCCGTTCCTAGTCTAGCGGGGGGCCAAGAGACCCAGTACTTC.